This T cell receptor beta chain was captured by sequencing in a study of cytomegalovirus exposure and HLA in healthy donors. Points from the study as a whole: The investigators catalogued 150 to 200 TCR beta chains as cytomegalovirus-associated. As confirmed in vitro, three CMV-associated chains were specific for CMV antigens.

V shed 2 bases, J shed 12 bases, and the junction held 9 bases outside the gene matches. CDR3 length equals 14 residues. Germline CDR1 KGHSH, CDR2 LQKENI. With regard to this clone: The antigen is unknown.

Only in-frame clones appear in the TCRdb table, and some are missing; sequencing was by immunoSEQ multiplex PCR. The data show 50,000 to 65,000 clones, approximately 89% seen once. This receptor was identified in a young woman in good health and CMV-seropositive. The V gene is TRBV18, the J gene TRBJ1-2, with 10 positions matching TRBD1. The sequencing input was PBMCs. CDR3: CASSPKSGTGDNTF. The CDR3 DNA follows: TGTGCCAGCTCACCAAAGTCCGGGACAGGGGATAACACCTTC.